This T cell receptor (beta chain) was sequenced during a study of blood T cells in healthy people across ages. Total RNA was isolated from each sample in quantities of at least 5 micrograms. Many counts were recorded for this clonotype. The authors ran a second PCR of about 7 to 12 cycles using a sample-barcoded 5' primer and a J-beta primer mix. Each cDNA molecule was tagged by a template-switch adaptor with 12 random nucleotides. MiXCR, applied by TCRdb to the 5' RACE reads, yields one record per CDR3 protein. The sample has 650,000 to 800,000 distinct CDR3 sequences, over 40% seen once. V was clipped by 3 bases and J by 4 bases, with 7 bases between them. CDR1 and CDR2 (germline): ENHRY, SYGVKD. The CDR3 totals 12 residues.

This receptor was obtained from a woman aged 80 or over in good health. The genes are TRBV10-3 and TRBJ2-7; D may be TRBD1 (5 bases). Material for sequencing was blood. CDR3 amino acids: CAISDGQYEQYF. CDR3 sequence (DNA): TGTGCCATCAGTGACGGACAATACGAGCAGTACTTC.